The clone carrying this T cell receptor beta chain appeared many times. The data were taken from a study of early T cells in non-severe SARS-CoV-2 infection. TCRdb used MiXCR to reprocess the 5' RACE reads, holding one entry per CDR3 protein. Of under 80,000 distinct CDR3 sequences listed, around a tenth are singletons. Germline V gene data show CDR1 as DFQATT and CDR2 as SNEGSKA (reference sequence). The CDR3 consists of 15 residues. The V and J ends lost 3 bases and 1 base, in that order; junction bases with no gene match: 7. Input material: whole blood. This receptor was identified in an adult who was a healthcare worker with PCR-confirmed SARS-CoV-2 infection or an uninfected control (not recorded which). The rearrangement uses TRBV20-1 and TRBJ2-5; 8 bases map to TRBD2. Written as DNA, the CDR3 is TGCAGTGCTAGTAGTCGGGGGGGCAGCCAAGAGACCCAGTACTTC. The encoded protein is CSASSRGGSQETQYF.